This T cell receptor beta chain was captured by sequencing in a study of shared clonotypes between healthy human individuals. Study-wide background: Per-donor plates numbered three CD4 naive, three CD4 memory, two CD8 naive and one CD8 memory.

The study, taken as a whole, reports: Researchers sampled only blood; tissue repertoires likely differ.

V lost 7 bases, J lost 6 bases, and 9 bases lay in between. The CDR3 is 12 residues long. Germline V gene sequence: CDR1 SNHLY, CDR2 FYNNEI. On this clone: Its antigen remains unidentified.

Every subset had its genomic DNA shared out evenly among several immunoSEQ plates. Source study methods: Junction-only immunoSEQ data arrived without quality scores, meaning filtering differed. Here immunoSEQ multiplex PCR was the method, and the copy in TCRdb shows in-frame clones only, minus some. V and J calls and clone size follow that table, whereas D and trimming were derived from the DNA. The sample holds about 2 million clones, about 95% seen once. The sequencing input was naive CD4+ T cells sorted from blood. Subset given: CD45RA+ positively selected. The chain joins TRBV2 to TRBJ2-2; D may be TRBD2 (6 bases). The TCR was taken from a young man in good health. CDR3 sequence: CASTREAGELFF. CDR3 in DNA: TGTGCCAGCACTAGGGAGGCCGGGGAGCTGTTTTTT.